The rows below give T cell receptor beta chains drawn from one sample of a study of beta chain features in type 1 diabetes. TCRdb keeps only in-frame clones here, not all; method: immunoSEQ multiplex PCR. The data contain about 360,000 clones, roughly 13% of them seen just once; the ten biggest clones take up more than 0.015%. Sequencing was performed on naive CD4+ T cells from blood. Receptors were obtained from a man aged 18 to 30 in good health. Both conserved end residues are trimmed from each CDR3. Fields, in order: V gene, D gene, J gene, clone size, CDR3 protein. A D gene is named only where the DNA matches it firmly. For some rows the clone size is stated as once, few or many, or as a class when expanded; others skip it.

V: TRBV11-3; D: TRBD1; J: TRBJ2-1; size: .; CDR3: ASSHRGGGVLGNEQF
V: TRBV19; D: .; J: TRBJ2-7; size: few; CDR3: ASRRTLDTYEQY
V: TRBV5-6; D: TRBD2; J: TRBJ2-1; size: few; CDR3: ASRIAGAPEQF
V: TRBV18; D: .; J: TRBJ1-1; size: few; CDR3: ASSPTGTQNTEAF
V: TRBV9; D: TRBD2; J: TRBJ2-1; size: few; CDR3: ASSQTSGNYNEQF
V: TRBV7-9; D: TRBD1; J: TRBJ2-7; size: few; CDR3: ASSFTGGSEQY
V: TRBV30; D: TRBD1; J: TRBJ2-2; size: few; CDR3: AWSRGQGAGELF
V: TRBV18; D: .; J: TRBJ2-7; size: few; CDR3: ASSRPSSYEQY
V: TRBV7-2; D: .; J: TRBJ2-1; size: .; CDR3: ASSLSGPYNEQF
V: TRBV18; D: TRBD1; J: TRBJ1-1; size: .; CDR3: ASSYRGGNTEAF
V: TRBV4-3; D: .; J: TRBJ2-1; size: .; CDR3: ASSQEGGGVYNEQF
V: TRBV7-2; D: .; J: TRBJ2-3; size: few; CDR3: ASSFSRDTDTQY
V: TRBV29-1; D: .; J: TRBJ1-1; size: .; CDR3: SVGPGTPEAF
V: TRBV23-1; D: .; J: TRBJ1-6; size: .; CDR3: ASSQEGDGSPLH
V: TRBV30; D: .; J: TRBJ1-5; size: .; CDR3: AWSVSQEGQPQH
V: TRBV7-2; D: TRBD2; J: TRBJ2-7; size: few; CDR3: ASSLAVSSGGYEQY
V: TRBV21-1; D: .; J: TRBJ1-1; size: .; CDR3: ASSKFRGAF
V: TRBV7-2; D: TRBD2; J: TRBJ2-1; size: .; CDR3: ASSLTGGPYNEQF
V: TRBV7-9; D: TRBD2; J: TRBJ2-1; size: .; CDR3: ASSKGTSGGTSPYNEQF
V: TRBV7-9; D: .; J: TRBJ1-1; size: .; CDR3: ASRSREGWAEAF
V: TRBV11-1; D: TRBD1; J: TRBJ1-1; size: few; CDR3: ASTQGQRIMNTEAF
V: TRBV6-4; D: TRBD1; J: TRBJ1-2; size: few; CDR3: ATRGQPLNGGYT
V: TRBV5-4; D: .; J: TRBJ2-1; size: few; CDR3: ASRRGSSYNEQF
V: TRBV4-3; D: .; J: TRBJ2-2; size: few; CDR3: ASSHQGNTGELF
V: TRBV29-1; D: .; J: TRBJ2-2; size: .; CDR3: SVEDTYTGELF
V: TRBV5-1; D: TRBD1; J: TRBJ2-7; size: few; CDR3: ASRLGQSSSYEQY
V: TRBV2; D: .; J: TRBJ1-2; size: .; CDR3: ASQGYNYGYT
V: TRBV5-6; D: TRBD1; J: TRBJ2-3; size: .; CDR3: ASSSNRQGTDTQY
V: TRBV7-2; D: .; J: TRBJ1-5; size: few; CDR3: ASSLVGGGYSNQPQH
V: TRBV30; D: .; J: TRBJ2-3; size: few; CDR3: AWNRMGADTQY
V: TRBV5-4; D: .; J: TRBJ1-1; size: .; CDR3: ASSHTARTEAF
V: TRBV6-6; D: .; J: TRBJ2-1; size: few; CDR3: ASSYQESSYNEQF
V: TRBV15; D: .; J: TRBJ2-7; size: .; CDR3: ATSRAGPIGYEQY
V: TRBV7-9; D: TRBD1; J: TRBJ1-1; size: few; CDR3: ASSRWGRGLGFTNTEAF
V: TRBV28; D: TRBD1; J: TRBJ1-4; size: few; CDR3: ASLRDRGEKLF
V: TRBV7-2; D: .; J: TRBJ2-7; size: few; CDR3: ASSYRFSYEQY
V: TRBV28; D: TRBD2; J: TRBJ2-7; size: .; CDR3: ASSLLAGGPGTSEQY
V: TRBV5-6; D: .; J: TRBJ1-2; size: .; CDR3: ASSFRGTYGYT
V: TRBV30; D: .; J: TRBJ1-3; size: .; CDR3: AWSVVAATIY
V: TRBV4-2; D: TRBD2; J: TRBJ2-2; size: few; CDR3: ASSRRNSGGDNTGELF
V: TRBV4-1; D: TRBD1; J: TRBJ1-1; size: .; CDR3: ASRTPGQGSGAF
V: TRBV7-8; D: TRBD2; J: TRBJ2-1; size: .; CDR3: ASSTYSGRAYNEQF
V: TRBV25-1; D: TRBD2; J: TRBJ2-1; size: .; CDR3: ASSVAPSGSRQNEQF
V: TRBV19; D: .; J: TRBJ2-5; size: .; CDR3: ASSIVAEETQY
V: TRBV29-1; D: .; J: TRBJ2-1; size: .; CDR3: SVDVTGMNEQF
V: TRBV28; D: TRBD1; J: TRBJ1-5; size: .; CDR3: ASSLDPGGAGQPQH
V: TRBV2; D: .; J: TRBJ2-5; size: .; CDR3: ASSPRMAEETQY
V: TRBV30; D: .; J: TRBJ1-1; size: .; CDR3: AWSGTGIRIREAF
V: TRBV18; D: .; J: TRBJ2-1; size: few; CDR3: ASSPYTGHEQF
V: TRBV7-9; D: TRBD1; J: TRBJ1-2; size: .; CDR3: ASSPGTGGAAGGYT
V: TRBV29-1; D: TRBD1; J: TRBJ2-7; size: many; CDR3: SVLRDRAYEQY
V: TRBV4-3; D: .; J: TRBJ1-6; size: .; CDR3: ASSQGGREVALH
V: TRBV23-1; D: .; J: TRBJ1-2; size: few; CDR3: ASSQWGGGGGRCYGYT
V: TRBV10-3; D: TRBD1; J: TRBJ1-2; size: few; CDR3: AISAQGADGGYT
V: TRBV11-2; D: TRBD2; J: TRBJ2-3; size: .; CDR3: ASRYGAGGRADTQY